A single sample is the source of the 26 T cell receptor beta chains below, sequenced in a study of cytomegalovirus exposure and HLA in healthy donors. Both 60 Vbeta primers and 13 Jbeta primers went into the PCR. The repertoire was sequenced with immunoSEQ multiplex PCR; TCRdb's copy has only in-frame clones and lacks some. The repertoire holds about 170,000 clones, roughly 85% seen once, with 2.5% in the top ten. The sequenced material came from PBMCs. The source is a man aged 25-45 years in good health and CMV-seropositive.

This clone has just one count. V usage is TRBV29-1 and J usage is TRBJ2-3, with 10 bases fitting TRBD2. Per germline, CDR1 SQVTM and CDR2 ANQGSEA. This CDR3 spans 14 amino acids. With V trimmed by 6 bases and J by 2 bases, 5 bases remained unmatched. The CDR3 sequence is CSVETSGYTDTQYF. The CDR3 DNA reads TGCAGCGTGGAGACTAGCGGGTACACAGATACGCAGTATTTT.

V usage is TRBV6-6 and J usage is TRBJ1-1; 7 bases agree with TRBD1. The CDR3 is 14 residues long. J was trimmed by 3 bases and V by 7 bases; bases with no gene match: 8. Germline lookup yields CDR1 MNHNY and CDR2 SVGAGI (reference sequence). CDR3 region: CASTQTGWDTEAFF. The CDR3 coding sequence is TGTGCCAGCACCCAGACAGGGTGGGACACTGAAGCTTTCTTT.

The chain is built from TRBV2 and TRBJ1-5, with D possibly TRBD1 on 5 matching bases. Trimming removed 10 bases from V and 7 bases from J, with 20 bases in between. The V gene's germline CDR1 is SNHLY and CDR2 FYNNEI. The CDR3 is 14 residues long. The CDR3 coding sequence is TGTGCCACCGGCGGCAGGGCGGGGAGCCAGCCCCAGCATTTT. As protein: CATGGRAGSQPQHF.

CDR3 loop: CAWSVRGLAGEETQYF. CDR3 bases: TGTGCCTGGAGTGTAAGGGGACTAGCGGGAGAAGAGACCCAGTACTTC. V gene TRBV30 combines with J gene TRBJ2-5; TRBD2 matches 14 bases. Germline assignment: CDR1 GTSNPN and CDR2 SVGIG (reference sequence). The CDR3 is 16 amino acids. J gave up 3 bases and V 0 bases, and 3 bases lay outside the gene matches.

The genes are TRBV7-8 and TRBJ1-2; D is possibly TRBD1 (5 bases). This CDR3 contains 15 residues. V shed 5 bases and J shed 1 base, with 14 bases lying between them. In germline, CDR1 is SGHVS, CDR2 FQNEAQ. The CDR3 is CASSPGRGHNYGYTF. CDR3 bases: TGTGCCAGCAGCCCTGGGAGGGGTCATAACTATGGCTACACCTTC.

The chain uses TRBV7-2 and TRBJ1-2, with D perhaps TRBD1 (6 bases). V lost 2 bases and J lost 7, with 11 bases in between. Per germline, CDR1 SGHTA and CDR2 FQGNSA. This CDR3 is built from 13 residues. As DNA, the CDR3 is TGTGCCAGCAGCTTAACAGGGTTAGGTGGCTACACCTTC. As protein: CASSLTGLGGYTF.

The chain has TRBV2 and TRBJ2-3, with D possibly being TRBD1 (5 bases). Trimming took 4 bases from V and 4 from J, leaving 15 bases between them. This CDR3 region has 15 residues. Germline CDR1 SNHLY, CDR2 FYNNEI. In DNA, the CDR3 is TGTGCCAGCAGTGGATTGGGGCCCCCCCCAGATACGCAGTATTTT. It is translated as CASSGLGPPPDTQYF.

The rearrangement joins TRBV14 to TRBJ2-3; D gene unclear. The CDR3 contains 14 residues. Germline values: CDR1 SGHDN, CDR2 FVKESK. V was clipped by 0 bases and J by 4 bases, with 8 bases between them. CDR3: CASSQELAADTQYF. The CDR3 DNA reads TGTGCCAGCAGCCAAGAACTTGCTGCAGATACGCAGTATTTT.

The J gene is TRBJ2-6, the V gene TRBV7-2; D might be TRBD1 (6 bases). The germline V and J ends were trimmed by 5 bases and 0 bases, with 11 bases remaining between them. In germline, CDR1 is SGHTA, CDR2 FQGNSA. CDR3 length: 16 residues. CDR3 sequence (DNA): TGTGCCAGCAGCGCGGACAGAAGCTCTGGGGCCAACGTCCTGACTTTC. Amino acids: CASSADRSSGANVLTF. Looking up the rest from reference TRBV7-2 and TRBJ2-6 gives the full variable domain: GAGVSQSPSNKVTEKGKDVELRCDPISGHTALYWYRQSLGQGLEFLIYFQGNSAPDKSGLPSDRFSAERTGGSVSTLTIQRTQQEDSAVYLCASSADRSSGANVLTFGAGSRLTVL.

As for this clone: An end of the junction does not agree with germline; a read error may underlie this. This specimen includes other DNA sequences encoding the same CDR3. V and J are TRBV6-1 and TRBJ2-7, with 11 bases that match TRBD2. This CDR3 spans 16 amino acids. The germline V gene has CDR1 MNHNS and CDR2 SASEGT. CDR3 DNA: TGTGCCAGCAGCGAAGCGCTAGCGGGAGGATCCTACGAGCAGTACTTC. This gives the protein CASSEALAGGSYEQYF.

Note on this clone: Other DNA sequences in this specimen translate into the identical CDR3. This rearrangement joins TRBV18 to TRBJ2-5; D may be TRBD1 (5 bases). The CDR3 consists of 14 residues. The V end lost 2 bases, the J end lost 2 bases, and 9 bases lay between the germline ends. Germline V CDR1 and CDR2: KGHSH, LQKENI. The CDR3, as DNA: TGTGCCAGCTCACCATTAAGGGGACAAGAGACCCAGTACTTC. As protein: CASSPLRGQETQYF.

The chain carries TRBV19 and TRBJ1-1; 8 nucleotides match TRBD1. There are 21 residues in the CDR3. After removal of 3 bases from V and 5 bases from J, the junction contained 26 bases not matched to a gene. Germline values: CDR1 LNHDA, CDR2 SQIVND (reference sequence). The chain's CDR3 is CASSIHSGRGRRREVATEAFF. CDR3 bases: TGTGCCAGTAGTATCCACTCGGGCAGGGGGCGTAGGAGGGAGGTAGCTACTGAAGCTTTCTTT.

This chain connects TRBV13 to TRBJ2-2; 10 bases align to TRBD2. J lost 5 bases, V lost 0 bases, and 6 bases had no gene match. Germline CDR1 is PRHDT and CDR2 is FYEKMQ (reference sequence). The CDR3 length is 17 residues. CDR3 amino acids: CASSLGLAGVETGELFF. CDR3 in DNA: TGTGCCAGCAGCTTAGGGCTAGCGGGAGTGGAGACCGGGGAGCTGTTTTTT.

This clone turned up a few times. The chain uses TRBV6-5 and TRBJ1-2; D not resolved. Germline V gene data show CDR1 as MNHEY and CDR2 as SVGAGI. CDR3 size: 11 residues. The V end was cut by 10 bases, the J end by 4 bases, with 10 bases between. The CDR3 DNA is TGTGCCACCGGGAGCCTCTATGGCTACACCTTC. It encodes CATGSLYGYTF.

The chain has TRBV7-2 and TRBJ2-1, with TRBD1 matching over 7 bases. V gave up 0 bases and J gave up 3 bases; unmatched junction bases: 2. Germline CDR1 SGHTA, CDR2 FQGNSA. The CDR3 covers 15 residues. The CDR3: CASSLAGQSYNEQFF. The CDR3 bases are TGTGCCAGCAGCTTAGCGGGACAGAGCTACAATGAGCAGTTCTTC.

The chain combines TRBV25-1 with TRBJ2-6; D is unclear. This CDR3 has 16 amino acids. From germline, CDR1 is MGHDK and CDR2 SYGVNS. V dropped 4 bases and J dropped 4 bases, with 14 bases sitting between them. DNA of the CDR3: TGTGCCAGCAGTGCACCTACGGTCTTAGGGGCCAACGTCCTGACTTTC. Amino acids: CASSAPTVLGANVLTF.

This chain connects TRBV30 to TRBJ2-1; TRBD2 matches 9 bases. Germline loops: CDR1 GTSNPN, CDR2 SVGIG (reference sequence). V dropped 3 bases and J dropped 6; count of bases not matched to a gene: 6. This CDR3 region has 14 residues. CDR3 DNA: TGTGCCTGGAGGAAACTAGCGGGCCTCAATGAGCAGTTCTTC. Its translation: CAWRKLAGLNEQFF.

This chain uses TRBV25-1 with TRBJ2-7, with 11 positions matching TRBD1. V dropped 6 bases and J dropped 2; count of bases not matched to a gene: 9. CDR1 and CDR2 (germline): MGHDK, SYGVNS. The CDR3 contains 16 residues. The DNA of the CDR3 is TGTGCCAGCAGCACGCCTAAGGGACAGGGGGCCTACGAGCAGTACTTC. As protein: CASSTPKGQGAYEQYF.

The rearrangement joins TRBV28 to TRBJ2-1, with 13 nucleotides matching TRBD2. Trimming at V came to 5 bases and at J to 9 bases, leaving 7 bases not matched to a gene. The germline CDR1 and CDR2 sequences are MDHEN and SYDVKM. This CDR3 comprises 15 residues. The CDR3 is CASSAGGLAGLEQFF. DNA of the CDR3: TGTGCCAGCAGTGCGGGGGGACTAGCGGGACTTGAGCAGTTCTTC.

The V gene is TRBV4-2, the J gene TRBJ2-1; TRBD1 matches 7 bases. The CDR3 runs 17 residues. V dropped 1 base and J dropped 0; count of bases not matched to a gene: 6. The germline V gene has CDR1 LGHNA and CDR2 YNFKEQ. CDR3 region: CASSQARRQGSYNEQFF. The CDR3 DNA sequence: TGTGCCAGCAGCCAAGCCCGTCGACAGGGCTCCTACAATGAGCAGTTCTTC.

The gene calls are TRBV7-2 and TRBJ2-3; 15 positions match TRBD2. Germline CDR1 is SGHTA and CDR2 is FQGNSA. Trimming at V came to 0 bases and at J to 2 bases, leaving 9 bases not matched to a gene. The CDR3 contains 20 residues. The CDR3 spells CASSLAGTSGRTGATDTQYF. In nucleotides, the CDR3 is TGTGCCAGCAGCTTAGCGGGGACTAGCGGGAGGACGGGGGCCACAGATACGCAGTATTTT.

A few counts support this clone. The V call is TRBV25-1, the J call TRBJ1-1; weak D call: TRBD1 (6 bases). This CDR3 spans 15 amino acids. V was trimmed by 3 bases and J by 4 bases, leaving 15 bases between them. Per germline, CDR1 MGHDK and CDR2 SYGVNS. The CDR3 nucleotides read TGTGCCAGCAGTGACACGGCGCTAGGGGGCACTGAAGCTTTCTTT. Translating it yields CASSDTALGGTEAFF.

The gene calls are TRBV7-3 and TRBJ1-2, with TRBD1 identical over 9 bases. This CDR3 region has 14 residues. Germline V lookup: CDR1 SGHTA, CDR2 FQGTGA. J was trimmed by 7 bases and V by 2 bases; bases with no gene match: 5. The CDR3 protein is CASSLLGQGRGYTF. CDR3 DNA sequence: TGTGCCAGCAGCTTACTGGGACAGGGACGTGGCTACACCTTC.

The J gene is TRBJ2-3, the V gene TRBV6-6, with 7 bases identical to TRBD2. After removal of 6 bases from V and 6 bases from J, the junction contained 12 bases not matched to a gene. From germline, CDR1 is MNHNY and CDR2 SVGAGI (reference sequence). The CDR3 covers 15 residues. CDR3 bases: TGTGCCAGCAGAGGCGGGAGAACGGTCGGGGATACGCAGTATTTT. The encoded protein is CASRGGRTVGDTQYF.

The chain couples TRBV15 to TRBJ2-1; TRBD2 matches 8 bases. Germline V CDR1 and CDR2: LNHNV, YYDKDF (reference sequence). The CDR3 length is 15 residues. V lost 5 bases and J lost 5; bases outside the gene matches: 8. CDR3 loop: CATSRPLADHNEQFF. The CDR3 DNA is TGTGCCACCAGCCGACCACTAGCGGACCACAATGAGCAGTTCTTC.

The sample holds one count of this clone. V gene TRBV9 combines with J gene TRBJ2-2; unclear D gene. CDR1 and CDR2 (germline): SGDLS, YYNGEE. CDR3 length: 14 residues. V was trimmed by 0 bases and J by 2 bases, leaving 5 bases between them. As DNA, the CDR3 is TGTGCCAGCAGCGTAGCTTCCAACACCGGGGAGCTGTTTTTT. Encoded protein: CASSVASNTGELFF.